Below are 24 T cell receptor beta chains sequenced from a single sample in a study of regulatory T cells in long-lasting Graves disease. Regarding time point: newly diagnosed GD, antithyroid drugs for less than 3 months. The TCR library was made from RNA that had been extracted from PBMCs in TRIzol. Assembly of TCR beta libraries relied on iRepertoire HTBI primers together with Arm-PCR of CDR3 regions. TCRdb ran MiXCR on the multiplex PCR reads and lists one entry per CDR3 protein. The sample shows roughly 380,000 distinct CDR3 sequences, 15% to 18% of them seen only once. This material consisted of peripheral blood mononuclear cells (PBMCs), taken at new diagnosis, from a patient treated with antithyroid drugs. Source of these receptors: a female donor with Graves disease.

This chain uses TRBV11-2 with TRBJ2-4, with TRBD1 as a possible D gene (6 bases). CDR1 SGHAT and CDR2 FQNNGV come from the germline V gene. The CDR3 contains 16 residues. Deletions cut 5 bases from V and 0 bases from J, with 14 bases between. CDR3 in DNA: TGTGCCAGCAGCGCGGACGGACAGCTAGCCAAAAACATTCAGTACTTC. As protein: CASSADGQLAKNIQYF.

Many counts were recorded for this clonotype. V usage is TRBV12-3 or TRBV12-4 and J usage is TRBJ1-4; a weak D match, TRBD1 (5 bases). Trimming stripped 0 bases from V and 2 bases from J, with 13 bases between. The CDR3 runs to 17 residues. The CDR3 protein is CASSLALVGVTNEKLFF. The CDR3 DNA sequence: TGTGCCAGCAGTTTAGCGCTAGTAGGGGTCACTAATGAAAAACTGTTTTTT.

This clonotype has ten or more counts. This chain joins TRBV28 and TRBJ1-2, with 7 nucleotides matching TRBD1. The CDR3 has 13 amino acids. The germline gives CDR1 MDHEN, CDR2 SYDVKM. V gave up 6 bases and J gave up 4 bases; unmatched junction bases: 5. The CDR3 sequence: CASSMTGFYGYTF. The CDR3 nucleotides read TGTGCCAGCAGCATGACAGGGTTCTATGGCTACACCTTC.

Many counts were recorded for this clonotype. The chain recombines TRBV24-1 with TRBJ1-5, with D possibly being TRBD1 (6 bases). Germline V CDR1 and CDR2: KGHDR, SFDVKD. This CDR3 is built from 19 residues. Deletions cut 0 bases from V and 2 bases from J, with 19 bases between. CDR3 in DNA: TGTGCCACCAGTGATTTGCAAGTAGACAGGTACAGGGGCAATCAGCCCCAGCATTTT. Translated, it gives CATSDLQVDRYRGNQPQHF.

This clonotype was found many times. V usage is TRBV12-5 and J usage is TRBJ1-5; no clear D. Per germline, CDR1 LGHNT and CDR2 FRNRAP. The V end was cut by 6 bases, the J end by 4 bases, with 19 bases between. The CDR3 sequence is 16 residues long. CDR3 residues: CASGSTYRGGNQPQHF. The CDR3 nucleotides are TGTGCTAGTGGCTCCACGTACCGGGGAGGAAATCAGCCCCAGCATTTT.

This chain connects TRBV7-9 to TRBJ1-2; maybe TRBD1 (6 bases). The germline V and J ends were trimmed by 0 bases and 2 bases, with 13 bases remaining between them. The CDR3 runs 16 residues. The germline CDR1 and CDR2 sequences are SEHNR and FQNEAQ (reference sequence). The chain's CDR3 is CASSLAGDTGNYGYTF. The CDR3 DNA follows: TGTGCCAGCAGCTTAGCCGGGGACACAGGAAACTATGGCTACACCTTC.

The chain recombines TRBV24-1 with TRBJ2-5; 11 bases align to TRBD2. J lost 5 bases, V lost 4 bases, and 14 bases had no gene match. There are 18 residues in the CDR3. Per germline, CDR1 KGHDR and CDR2 SFDVKD. The CDR3 loop is CATSEDSLLAGGGETQYF. The CDR3 bases are TGTGCCACCAGTGAGGACAGCCTTTTAGCGGGAGGGGGGGAGACCCAGTACTTC.

This clonotype was detected ten times or more. The CDR3 nucleotides read TGTGCCAGCAGCGGACGGACAGATAACTATGGCTACACCTTC. Translated: CASSGRTDNYGYTF. This chain connects TRBV12-3 or TRBV12-4 to TRBJ1-2, with TRBD1 as a possible D gene (6 bases). The germline V and J ends were trimmed by 6 bases and 1 base, with 12 bases remaining between them. The CDR3 has 14 amino acids.

This clonotype was seen repeatedly, ten times or more. The CDR3 DNA sequence: TGTGCCAGCACCCTGGGGGATTACGAGCAGTACTTC. Encoded protein: CASTLGDYEQYF. V usage is TRBV12-3 or TRBV12-4 and J usage is TRBJ2-7; TRBD1 or TRBD2 may be the D gene (5 bases each). CDR3 length: 12 residues. The germline V and J ends were trimmed by 7 bases and 4 bases, with 11 bases remaining between them.

At least ten counts were recorded for this clonotype. V and J are TRBV7-3 and TRBJ2-7; D not certain. The CDR3 spans 13 residues. Germline values: CDR1 SGHTA, CDR2 FQGTGA. Trimming cost V 5 bases and J 7 bases, with 15 bases left between them. CDR3 in amino acids: CASSQSAVEEQYF. The CDR3 DNA reads TGTGCCAGCAGCCAATCGGCCGTTGAGGAGCAGTACTTC.

This clonotype was counted between two and nine times. The chain has TRBV10-3 and TRBJ2-3; 7 bases are a match to TRBD1. Germline V gives CDR1 ENHRY, CDR2 SYGVKD. Unmatched junction bases numbered 14, after V lost 7 bases and J lost 1 base. There are 17 residues in the CDR3. CDR3: CAITPGGPEKGTDTQYF. The DNA of the CDR3 is TGTGCCATCACGCCAGGGGGACCGGAAAAGGGCACAGATACGCAGTATTTT.

At least ten counts were recorded for this clonotype. This sequence joins TRBV3-1 and TRBJ2-2, with 7 bases matching TRBD1. Germline V CDR1 and CDR2: LGHDT, YNNKEL (reference sequence). This CDR3 spans 15 amino acids. V shed 3 bases and J 6 bases; nucleotides not matched to a gene: 7. CDR3 loop: CASSHRQGPPGELFF. The CDR3 region has the DNA TGTGCCAGCAGCCACCGACAGGGACCCCCCGGGGAGCTGTTTTTT. Full variable domain (missing parts from reference TRBV3-1 and TRBJ2-2): DTAVSQTPKYLVTQMGNDKSIKCEQNLGHDTMYWYKQDSKKFLKIMFSYNNKELIINETVPNRFSPKSPDKAHLNLHINSLELGDSAVYFCASSHRQGPPGELFFGEGSRLTVL.

This clonotype was seen a handful of times. The chain uses TRBV13 and TRBJ1-1, with 11 nucleotides matching TRBD1. Trimming cost V 5 bases and J 4 bases; bases outside gene matches: 9. From germline, CDR1 is PRHDT and CDR2 FYEKMQ (reference sequence). The CDR3 sequence is 16 residues long. CDR3 sequence: CASSPRFGTGGTEAFF. CDR3 DNA: TGTGCCAGCAGCCCCCGTTTTGGGACAGGGGGCACTGAAGCTTTCTTT.

This clonotype was detected ten times or more. This chain connects TRBV30 to TRBJ1-5; TRBD1 might be the D (6 bases). This CDR3 comprises 13 residues. Germline lookup yields CDR1 GTSNPN and CDR2 SVGIG (reference sequence). Between the trimmed V and J ends, which lost 1 base and 2 bases, there was a span of 6 bases. CDR3 in amino acids: CAWSGQGNQPQHF. The DNA of the CDR3 is TGTGCCTGGAGTGGACAGGGCAATCAGCCCCAGCATTTT.

This sequence joins TRBV19 and TRBJ2-7, with D perhaps matching TRBD1 (6 bases). CDR3 size: 14 residues. V gave up 5 bases and J gave up 4 bases, with 15 bases separating them. Germline V gene data show CDR1 as LNHDA and CDR2 as SQIVND (reference sequence). The CDR3 DNA follows: TGTGCCAGTAGTCCGGGACAAGCTATTTACGAGCAGTACTTC. Residues: CASSPGQAIYEQYF.

The CDR3 region has the DNA TGTGCCAGCAGCTTAGCGGGGGGGCGCGGGGACATTCAGTACTTC. Its translation: CASSLAGGRGDIQYF. The chain recombines TRBV7-2 with TRBJ2-4, with D perhaps TRBD2 (7 bases). From germline, CDR1 is SGHTA and CDR2 FQGNSA. The CDR3 contains 15 residues. Between the trimmed V and J ends, which lost 0 bases and 8 bases, there was a span of 14 bases.

This clonotype has ten or more counts. The rearrangement links TRBV13 to TRBJ2-5, with 7 bases identical to TRBD2. The germline gives CDR1 PRHDT, CDR2 FYEKMQ (reference sequence). The CDR3 spans 17 residues. Losses at the gene ends were 5 bases for V and 5 bases for J; bases not matched to a gene: 17. CDR3 DNA sequence: TGTGCCAGCAGCCCAGTCCGTGGGAGGGCCCTTCACGAGACCCAGTACTTC. Its translation: CASSPVRGRALHETQYF.

This clonotype appeared many times. J is TRBJ1-2 and V is TRBV12-3 or TRBV12-4; possibly TRBD1 for D (6 bases). The CDR3 has 15 residues. The V gene lost 0 bases and the J gene lost 4 bases, with 12 bases spanning the gap. Here the CDR3 DNA reads TGTGCCAGCAGTTTAGCGTCCAGGGGCCCCTATGGCTACACCTTC. It encodes CASSLASRGPYGYTF.

This clonotype showed up many times. This chain links TRBV20-1 with TRBJ2-1; 7 bases are a match to TRBD1. V lost 0 bases, J lost 7 bases, and 9 bases stayed unmatched. This CDR3 contains 15 residues. Germline-derived CDR1 and CDR2 are DFQATT and SNEGSKA (reference sequence). The CDR3 DNA reads TGCAGTGCTAGAGATTATCCAGGGGGAGTTAATGAGCAGTTCTTC. Residues: CSARDYPGGVNEQFF.

This clonotype showed up just a few times. The chain carries TRBV19 and TRBJ1-3; 7 bases are shared with TRBD1. This CDR3 region has 13 residues. J lost 8 bases, V lost 5 bases, and 6 bases had no gene match. The germline gives CDR1 LNHDA, CDR2 SQIVND (reference sequence). The CDR3 sequence: CASSPDRDYTIYF. CDR3 coding DNA: TGTGCCAGTAGTCCCGACAGGGATTACACCATATATTTT.

Ten or more counts support this clonotype. The rearrangement uses TRBV20-1 and TRBJ2-5; D perhaps matches TRBD1 (8 bases). CDR3 size: 14 residues. The V end lost 4 bases, the J end lost 2 bases, and 14 bases lay between the germline ends. Germline V gene sequence: CDR1 DFQATT, CDR2 SNEGSKA (reference sequence). The CDR3 DNA reads as TGCAGTGCTAAAGGACAGGGAGGGCAAGAGACCCAGTACTTC. It translates to CSAKGQGGQETQYF.

This chain joins TRBV18 and TRBJ2-7; D is perhaps TRBD2 (5 bases). CDR3 size: 12 residues. Germline CDR1 is KGHSH and CDR2 is LQKENI. Trimming stripped 2 bases from V and 6 bases from J, with 8 bases between. The CDR3 is CASSPAGVEQYF. The CDR3 DNA is TGTGCCAGCTCACCAGCCGGGGTCGAGCAGTACTTC.

This clonotype was counted at least ten times. V gene TRBV10-3 combines with J gene TRBJ2-7; the D gene is possibly TRBD1 (7 bases). Trimming pared 11 bases from V and 6 bases from J, leaving 17 bases between. The CDR3 loop spans 12 amino acids. The germline V gene has CDR1 ENHRY and CDR2 SYGVKD. In nucleotides, the CDR3 is TGTGCCCAGTCCCCAGGGGGGCTCGAGCAGTACTTC. Its translation is CAQSPGGLEQYF.

The chain couples TRBV7-2 to TRBJ2-1; D perhaps matches TRBD1 (5 bases). Germline values: CDR1 SGHTA, CDR2 FQGNSA. The length of the CDR3 is 13 residues. V gave up 7 bases and J gave up 9 bases, with 16 bases separating them. The CDR3 reads CASTLFQGGEQFF. The CDR3 DNA sequence: TGTGCCAGCACGCTTTTTCAGGGTGGTGAGCAGTTCTTC.